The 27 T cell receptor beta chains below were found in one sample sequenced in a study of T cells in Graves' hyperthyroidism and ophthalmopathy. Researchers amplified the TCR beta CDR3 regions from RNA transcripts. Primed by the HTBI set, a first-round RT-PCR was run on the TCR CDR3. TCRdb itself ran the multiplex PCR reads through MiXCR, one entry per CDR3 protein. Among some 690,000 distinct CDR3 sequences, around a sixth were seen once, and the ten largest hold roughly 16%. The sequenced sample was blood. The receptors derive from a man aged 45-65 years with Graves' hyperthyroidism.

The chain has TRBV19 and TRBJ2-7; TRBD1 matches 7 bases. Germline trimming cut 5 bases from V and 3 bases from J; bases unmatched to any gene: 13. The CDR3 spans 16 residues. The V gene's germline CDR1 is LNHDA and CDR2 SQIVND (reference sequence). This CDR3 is CASSSYTGTAYYEQYF. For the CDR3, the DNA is TGTGCCAGTAGTTCGTATACCGGGACAGCATACTACGAGCAGTACTTC.

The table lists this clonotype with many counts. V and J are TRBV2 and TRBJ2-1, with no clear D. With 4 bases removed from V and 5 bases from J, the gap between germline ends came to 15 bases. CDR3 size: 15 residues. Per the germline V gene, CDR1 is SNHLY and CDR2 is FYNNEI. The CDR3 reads CASSVEPPSHNEQFF. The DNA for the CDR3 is TGTGCCAGCAGTGTAGAGCCCCCGAGTCACAATGAGCAGTTCTTC.

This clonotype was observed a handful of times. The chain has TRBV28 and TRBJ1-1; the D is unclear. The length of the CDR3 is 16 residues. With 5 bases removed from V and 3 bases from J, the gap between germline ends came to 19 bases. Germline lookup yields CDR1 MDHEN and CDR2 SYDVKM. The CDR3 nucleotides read TGTGCCAGCAGTCCTCCAGGCCCCCTTAGATACACTGAAGCTTTCTTT. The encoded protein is CASSPPGPLRYTEAFF.

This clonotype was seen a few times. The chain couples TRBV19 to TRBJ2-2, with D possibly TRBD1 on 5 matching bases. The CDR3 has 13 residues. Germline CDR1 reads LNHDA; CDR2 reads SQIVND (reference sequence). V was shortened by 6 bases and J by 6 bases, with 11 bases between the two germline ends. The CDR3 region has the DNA TGTGCCAGTAGAACTCCAGGGCCCGGGGAGCTGTTTTTT. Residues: CASRTPGPGELFF. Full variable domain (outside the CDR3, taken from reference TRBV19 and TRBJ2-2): DGGITQSPKYLFRKEGQNVTLSCEQNLNHDAMYWYRQDPGQGLRLIYYSQIVNDFQKGDIAEGYSVSREKKESFPLTVTSAQKNPTAFYLCASRTPGPGELFFGEGSRLTVL.

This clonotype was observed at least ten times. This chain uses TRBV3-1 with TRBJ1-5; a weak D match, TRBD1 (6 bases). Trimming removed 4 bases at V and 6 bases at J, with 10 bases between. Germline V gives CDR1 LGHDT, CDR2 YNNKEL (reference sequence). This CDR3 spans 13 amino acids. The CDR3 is CASSRQVFQPQHF. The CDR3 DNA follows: TGTGCCAGCAGCCGACAGGTTTTTCAGCCCCAGCATTTT. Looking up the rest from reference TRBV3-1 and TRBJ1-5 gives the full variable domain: DTAVSQTPKYLVTQMGNDKSIKCEQNLGHDTMYWYKQDSKKFLKIMFSYNNKELIINETVPNRFSPKSPDKAHLNLHINSLELGDSAVYFCASSRQVFQPQHFGDGTRLSIL.

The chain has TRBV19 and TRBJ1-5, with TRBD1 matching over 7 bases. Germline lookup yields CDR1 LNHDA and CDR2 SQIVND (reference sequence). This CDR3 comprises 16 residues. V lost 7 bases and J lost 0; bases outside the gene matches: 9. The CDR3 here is CASTIRTGYSNQPQHF. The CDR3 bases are TGTGCCAGTACGATCCGGACAGGCTATAGCAATCAGCCCCAGCATTTT.

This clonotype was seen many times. The chain's CDR3 is CASSLSFPEAAGRATYNEQFF. DNA for the CDR3: TGTGCCAGCAGTTTATCGTTTCCCGAGGCGGCAGGGAGGGCCACCTACAATGAGCAGTTCTTC. V gene TRBV27 combines with J gene TRBJ2-1; 7 bases match TRBD2. J gave up 2 bases and V 0 bases, and 19 bases lay outside the gene matches. There are 21 residues in the CDR3. CDR1 and CDR2 from the germline V gene are MNHEY and SMNVEV (reference sequence).

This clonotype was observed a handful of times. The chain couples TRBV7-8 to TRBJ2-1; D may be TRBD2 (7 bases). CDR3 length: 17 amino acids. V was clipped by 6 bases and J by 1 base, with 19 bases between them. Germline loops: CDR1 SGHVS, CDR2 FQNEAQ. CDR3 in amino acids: CASRQGRGGSSYNEQFF. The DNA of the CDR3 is TGTGCCAGCAGACAGGGACGGGGAGGGAGTTCCTACAATGAGCAGTTCTTC.

The CDR3 DNA follows: TGTGCCAGCAGCCAAGAAGGGCAGACCTACGAGCAGTACTTC. The encoded protein is CASSQEGQTYEQYF. The chain links TRBV3-1 to TRBJ2-7, with no clear D. The CDR3 extends over 14 amino acids. Trimming shortened V by 0 bases and J by 2 bases, and 8 bases separated the two germline ends. CDR1 and CDR2 (germline): LGHDT, YNNKEL (reference sequence).

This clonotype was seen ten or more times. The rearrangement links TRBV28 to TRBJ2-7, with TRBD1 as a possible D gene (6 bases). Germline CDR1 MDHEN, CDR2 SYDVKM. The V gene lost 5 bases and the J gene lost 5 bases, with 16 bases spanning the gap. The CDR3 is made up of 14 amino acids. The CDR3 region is CASSLPTGRDEQYF. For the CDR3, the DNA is TGTGCCAGCAGTCTCCCGACAGGAAGGGACGAGCAGTACTTC.

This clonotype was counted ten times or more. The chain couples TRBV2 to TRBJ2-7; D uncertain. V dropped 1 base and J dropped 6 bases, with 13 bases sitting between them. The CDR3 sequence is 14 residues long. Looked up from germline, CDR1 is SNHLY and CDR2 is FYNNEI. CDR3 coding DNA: TGTGCCAGCAGTGAAGTGCGAAGGTCCGGCGAGCAGTACTTC. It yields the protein CASSEVRRSGEQYF.

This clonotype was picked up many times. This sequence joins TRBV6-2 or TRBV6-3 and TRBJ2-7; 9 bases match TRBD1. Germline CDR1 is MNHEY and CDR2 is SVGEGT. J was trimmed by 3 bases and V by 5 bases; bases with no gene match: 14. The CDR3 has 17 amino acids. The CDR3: CASSHYYTGQGNYEQYF. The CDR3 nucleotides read TGTGCCAGCAGTCACTACTATACAGGACAGGGGAACTACGAGCAGTACTTC.

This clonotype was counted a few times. The CDR3 coding sequence is TGTGCCAGCAGCCAAGATCTAGGGGGACCCACAGATACGCAGTATTTT. Its protein is CASSQDLGGPTDTQYF. The V and J genes are TRBV14 and TRBJ2-3; D may be TRBD1 (6 bases). CDR3 length: 16 residues. V shed 0 bases and J shed 2 bases, with 12 bases lying between them. Germline CDR1 reads SGHDN; CDR2 reads FVKESK. The variable domain in full, with the rest retrieved from reference TRBV14 and TRBJ2-3, is EAGVTQFPSHSVIEKGQTVTLRCDPISGHDNLYWYRRVMGKEIKFLLHFVKESKQDESGMPNNRFLAERTGGTYSTLKVQPAELEDSGVYFCASSQDLGGPTDTQYFGPGTRLTVL.

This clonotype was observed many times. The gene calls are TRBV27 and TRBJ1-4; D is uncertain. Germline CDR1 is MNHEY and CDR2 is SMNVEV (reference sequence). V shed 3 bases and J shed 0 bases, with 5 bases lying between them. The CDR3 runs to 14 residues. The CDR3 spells CASSFGTTNEKLFF. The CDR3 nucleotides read TGTGCCAGCAGTTTCGGGACAACTAATGAAAAACTGTTTTTT.

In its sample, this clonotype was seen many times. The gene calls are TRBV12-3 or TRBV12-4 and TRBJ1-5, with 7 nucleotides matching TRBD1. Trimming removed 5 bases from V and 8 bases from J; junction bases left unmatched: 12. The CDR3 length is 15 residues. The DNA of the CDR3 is TGTGCCAGCAGTCCAAACCACAGGGGCGGGAAGCCCCAGCATTTT. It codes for CASSPNHRGGKPQHF.

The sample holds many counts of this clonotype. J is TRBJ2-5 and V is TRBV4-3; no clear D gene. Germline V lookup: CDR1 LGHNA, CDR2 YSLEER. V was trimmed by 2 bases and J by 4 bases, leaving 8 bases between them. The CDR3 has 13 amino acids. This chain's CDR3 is CASSQNEAETQYF. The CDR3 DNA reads TGCGCCAGCAGCCAAAATGAAGCAGAGACCCAGTACTTC.

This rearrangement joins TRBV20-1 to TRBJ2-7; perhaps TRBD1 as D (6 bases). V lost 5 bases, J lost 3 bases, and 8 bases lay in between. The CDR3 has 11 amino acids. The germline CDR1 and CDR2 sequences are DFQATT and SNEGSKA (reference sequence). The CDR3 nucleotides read TGCAGTGCTCGACAGGACTACGAGCAGTACTTC. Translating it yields CSARQDYEQYF.

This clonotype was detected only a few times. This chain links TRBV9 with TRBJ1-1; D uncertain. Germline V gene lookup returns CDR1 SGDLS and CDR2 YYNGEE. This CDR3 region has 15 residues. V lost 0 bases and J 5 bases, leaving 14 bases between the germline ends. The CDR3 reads CASSVAPVRGTEAFF. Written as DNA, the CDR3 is TGTGCCAGCAGCGTAGCGCCGGTTCGCGGTACTGAAGCTTTCTTT. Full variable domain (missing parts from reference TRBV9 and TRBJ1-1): DSGVTQTPKHLITATGQRVTLRCSPRSGDLSVYWYQQSLDQGLQFLIQYYNGEERAKGNILERFSAQQFPDLHSELNLSSLELGDSALYFCASSVAPVRGTEAFFGQGTRLTVV.

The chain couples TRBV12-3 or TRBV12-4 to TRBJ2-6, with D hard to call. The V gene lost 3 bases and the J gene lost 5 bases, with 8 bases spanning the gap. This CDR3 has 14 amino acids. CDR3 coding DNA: TGTGCCAGCAGTTTCAGCGTCCGGGCCAACGTCCTGACTTTC. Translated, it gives CASSFSVRANVLTF.

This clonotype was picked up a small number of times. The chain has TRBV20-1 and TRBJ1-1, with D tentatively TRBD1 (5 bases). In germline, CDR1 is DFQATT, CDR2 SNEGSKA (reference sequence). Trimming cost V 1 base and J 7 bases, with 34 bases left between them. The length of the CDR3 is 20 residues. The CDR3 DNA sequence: TGCAGTGCTAGAGGGGTAGTTCTGGTCGCCAGGGCCACTCTAGTAGTTGAAGCTTTCTTT. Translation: CSARGVVLVARATLVVEAFF.

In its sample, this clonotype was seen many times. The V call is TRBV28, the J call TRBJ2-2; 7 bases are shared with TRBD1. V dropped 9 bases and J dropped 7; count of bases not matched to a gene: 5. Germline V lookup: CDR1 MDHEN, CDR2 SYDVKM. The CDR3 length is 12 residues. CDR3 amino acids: CASTGANGELFF. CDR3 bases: TGTGCCAGTACAGGGGCGAACGGGGAGCTGTTTTTT.

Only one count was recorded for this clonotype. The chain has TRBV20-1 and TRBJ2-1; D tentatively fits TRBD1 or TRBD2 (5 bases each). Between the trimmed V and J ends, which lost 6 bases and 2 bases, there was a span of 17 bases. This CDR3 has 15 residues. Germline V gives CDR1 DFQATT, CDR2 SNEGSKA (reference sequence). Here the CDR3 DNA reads TGCAGTGCCCGCCTTAAGGGACCCGCCTACAATGAGCAGTTCTTC. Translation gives CSARLKGPAYNEQFF.

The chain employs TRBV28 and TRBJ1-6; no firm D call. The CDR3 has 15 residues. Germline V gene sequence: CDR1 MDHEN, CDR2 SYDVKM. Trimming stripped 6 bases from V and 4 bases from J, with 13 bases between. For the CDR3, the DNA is TGTGCCAGCAGCCCTATCACCGGGTATAATTCACCCCTCCACTTT. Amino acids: CASSPITGYNSPLHF.

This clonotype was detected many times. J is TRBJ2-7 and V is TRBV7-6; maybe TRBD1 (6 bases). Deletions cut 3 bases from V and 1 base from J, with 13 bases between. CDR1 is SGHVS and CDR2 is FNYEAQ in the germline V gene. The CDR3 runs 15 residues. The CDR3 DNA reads TGTGCCAGCAGCTTGGACCACAGGGAATCCTACGAGCAGTACTTC. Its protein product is CASSLDHRESYEQYF. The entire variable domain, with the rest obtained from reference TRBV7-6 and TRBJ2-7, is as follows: GAGVSQSPRYKVTKRGQDVALRCDPISGHVSLYWYRQALGQGPEFLTYFNYEAQQDKSGLPNDRFSAERPEGSISTLTIQRTEQRDSAMYRCASSLDHRESYEQYFGPGTRLTVT.

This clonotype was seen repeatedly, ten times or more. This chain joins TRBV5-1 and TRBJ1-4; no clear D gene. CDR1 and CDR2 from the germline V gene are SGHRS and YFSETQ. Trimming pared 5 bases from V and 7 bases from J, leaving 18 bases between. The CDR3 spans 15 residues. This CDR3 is CASSEEHRFSEKLFF. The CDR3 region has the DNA TGCGCCAGCAGTGAGGAACACCGCTTCTCTGAAAAACTGTTTTTT.

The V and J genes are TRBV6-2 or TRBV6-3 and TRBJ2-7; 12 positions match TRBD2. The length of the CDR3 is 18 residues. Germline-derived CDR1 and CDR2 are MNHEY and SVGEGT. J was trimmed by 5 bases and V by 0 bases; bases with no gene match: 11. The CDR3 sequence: CASSYSEFRLAGAHEQYF. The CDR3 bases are TGTGCCAGCAGTTACTCGGAATTTCGACTAGCGGGAGCCCACGAGCAGTACTTC.

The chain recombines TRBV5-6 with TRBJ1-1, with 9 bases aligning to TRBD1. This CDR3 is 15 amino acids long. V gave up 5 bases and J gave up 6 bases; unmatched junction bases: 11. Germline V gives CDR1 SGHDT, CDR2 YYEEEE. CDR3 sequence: CASSLLDRGVAEAFF. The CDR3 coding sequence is TGTGCCAGCAGTTTATTAGACAGGGGGGTCGCTGAAGCTTTCTTT. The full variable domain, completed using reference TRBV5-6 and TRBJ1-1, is DAGVTQSPTHLIKTRGQQVTLRCSPKSGHDTVSWYQQALGQGPQFIFQYYEEEERQRGNFPDRFSGHQFPNYSSELNVNALLLGDSALYLCASSLLDRGVAEAFFGQGTRLTVV.